One sample yielded the 30 T cell receptor beta chains listed below, sequenced in a study of blood T cell repertoires in COVID-19. The protocol was immunoSEQ multiplex PCR, while the TCRdb copy is restricted to in-frame clones and leaves out a portion. The sample gives tens of thousands of clones, around nine tenths of which show up once; about 1.3% is in the top ten. The specimen was peripheral blood. The receptors shown here come from a man aged 55 to 69 with acute or convalescent COVID-19.

This sequence joins TRBV5-4 and TRBJ2-7; D might be TRBD1 (8 bases). Between the trimmed V and J ends, which lost 4 bases and 5 bases, there was a span of 22 bases. The CDR3 spans 16 residues. Looked up from germline, CDR1 is SGHNT and CDR2 is YYREEE (reference sequence). CDR3 residues: CASSPIGGGRGHEQYF. Written as DNA, the CDR3 is TGTGCCAGCAGCCCCATAGGGGGGGGCAGGGGGCACGAGCAGTACTTC.

With respect to this clone: The missing conserved phenylalanine or tryptophan at the end of this CDR3 makes a read error likely. No DNA is shown, since the ends of the CDR3 on it are uncertain; the CDR3 is the one TCRdb lists. The chain employs TRBV2 and TRBJ1-1; TRBD1, the D gene given by the table, was not confirmed from the DNA. The CDR3 length is 11 residues, termini included. Germline V gives CDR1 SNHLY, CDR2 FYNNEI. CDR3 residues: CASIGTVGMSI.

This rearrangement joins TRBV7-9 to TRBJ1-6, with D unresolved. The CDR3 sequence is 15 residues long. Trimming took 5 bases from V and 8 from J, leaving 16 bases between them. Looked up from germline, CDR1 is SEHNR and CDR2 is FQNEAQ (reference sequence). CDR3 sequence reads: CASSRGGSGHSPLHF. DNA for the CDR3: TGTGCCAGCAGCCGCGGAGGGAGCGGGCATTCACCCCTCCACTTT.

The chain couples TRBV5-1 to TRBJ1-4, with 9 bases that match TRBD1. Germline V gives CDR1 SGHRS, CDR2 YFSETQ. The V and J ends lost 4 bases and 3 bases, in that order; junction bases with no gene match: 10. The CDR3 runs 17 residues. The CDR3 protein is CASSPITGGGSNEKLFF. The CDR3 coding sequence is TGCGCCAGCAGCCCGATAACAGGGGGCGGCTCTAATGAAAAACTGTTTTTT.

The rearrangement links TRBV19 to TRBJ1-4; 7 positions match TRBD1. Germline CDR1 LNHDA, CDR2 SQIVND (reference sequence). Trimming at V came to 9 bases and at J to 0 bases, leaving 16 bases not matched to a gene. The CDR3 is 18 residues long. CDR3 nucleotides: TGTGCCAGGCGACGCCCGGACAGGAGCTATGCAACTAATGAAAAACTGTTTTTT. This codes for CARRRPDRSYATNEKLFF.

This clone showed up just once. The chain has TRBV7-3 and TRBJ1-1; TRBD1 matches at 9 bases. Unmatched junction bases numbered 3, after V lost 4 bases and J lost 6 bases. The CDR3 length is 13 residues. Germline CDR1 SGHTA, CDR2 FQGTGA. The CDR3 region is CASSSQGAPEAFF. Written as DNA, the CDR3 is TGTGCCAGCAGCTCACAGGGGGCCCCTGAAGCTTTCTTT.

V gene TRBV6-5 combines with J gene TRBJ2-7; tentatively, D is TRBD1 (5 bases). Deletions cut 5 bases from V and 0 bases from J, with 11 bases between. CDR3 length: 14 residues. Germline V lookup: CDR1 MNHEY, CDR2 SVGAGI. As DNA, the CDR3 is TGTGCCAGCAGTCCCAGGGTTAGCTCCTACGAGCAGTACTTC. Residues: CASSPRVSSYEQYF.

This clone was picked up one time. J is TRBJ1-1 and V is TRBV5-6; 7 bases line up with TRBD1. The CDR3 contains 15 residues. The germline V gene encodes CDR1 SGHDT and CDR2 YYEEEE. V lost 4 bases to trimming and J lost 4 bases; unmatched junction nucleotides: 10. The DNA of the CDR3 is TGTGCCAGCAGCGGCAGGGGCCACAGGGGCACTGAAGCTTTCTTT. Translating it yields CASSGRGHRGTEAFF.

The V and J genes are TRBV5-1 and TRBJ2-3; D is uncertain. V shed 0 bases and J shed 9 bases, with 11 bases lying between them. This CDR3 region has 13 residues. Germline V lookup: CDR1 SGHRS, CDR2 YFSETQ. The CDR3 DNA follows: TGCGCCAGCAGCTTGGGGCGGCCTATAACGCAGTATTTT. This encodes CASSLGRPITQYF.

The chain joins TRBV6-1 to TRBJ1-3; D is unclear. The CDR3 sequence is 16 residues long. The germline gives CDR1 MNHNS, CDR2 SASEGT. The ends were cut back, 0 bases at V and 2 bases at J, with 11 bases in the middle. The CDR3: CASSEAAGYPGNTIYF. Here the CDR3 DNA reads TGTGCCAGCAGTGAAGCGGCAGGATACCCTGGAAACACCATATATTTT.

Of note for this clone: The junction and the germline gene differ at one end; a read error may be behind it. Other DNA sequences in this sample translate to the same CDR3. The chain is built from TRBV13 and TRBJ2-7; no clear D gene. Germline-derived CDR1 and CDR2 are PRHDT and FYEKMQ (reference sequence). The CDR3 is 13 residues long. The CDR3 sequence is CASSLESSYEQYF. The CDR3 DNA follows: TGTGCTAGCAGCTTAGAGAGCTCCTACGAGCAGTACTTC. Supplemented by reference TRBV13 and TRBJ2-7, the full variable domain reads AAGVIQSPRHLIKEKRETATLKCYPIPRHDTVYWYQQGPGQDPQFLISFYEKMQSDKGSIPDRFSAQQFSDYHSELNMSSLELGDSALYFCASSLESSYEQYFGPGTRLTVT.

The chain employs TRBV5-1 and TRBJ1-2; D call uncertain. In germline, CDR1 is SGHRS, CDR2 YFSETQ. The CDR3 extends over 14 amino acids. Trimming removed 4 bases from V and 4 bases from J, with 14 bases in between. The CDR3 is CASSAEPAGYGYTF. The CDR3 bases are TGCGCCAGCAGCGCAGAACCGGCAGGCTATGGCTACACCTTC.

V and J are TRBV6-5 and TRBJ2-1; D is ambiguous. V was trimmed by 6 bases and J by 5 bases, leaving 11 bases between them. The CDR3 totals 13 residues. Germline CDR1 reads MNHEY; CDR2 reads SVGAGI. The CDR3 region is CASSVYQDNEQFF. The CDR3 DNA sequence: TGTGCCAGCAGCGTTTATCAGGACAATGAGCAGTTCTTC.

The chain recombines TRBV5-4 with TRBJ2-3; possibly TRBD2 for D (6 bases). Germline V gives CDR1 SGHNT, CDR2 YYREEE (reference sequence). V lost 3 bases and J lost 0, with 11 bases in between. CDR3 length equals 15 residues. The CDR3 nucleotides are TGTGCCAGCAGCTCGCGGGGTCGGAGCACAGATACGCAGTATTTT. It yields the protein CASSSRGRSTDTQYF.

The CDR3 sequence is CASSLSHVRQGSYNEQFF. The CDR3, as DNA: TGTGCCAGCAGCTTAAGCCACGTCCGACAGGGATCCTACAATGAGCAGTTCTTC. V usage is TRBV7-3 and J usage is TRBJ2-1; 7 positions match TRBD1. Germline assignment: CDR1 SGHTA and CDR2 FQGTGA. The junction had 10 bases not matched to a gene; V was cut back by 1 base and J by 1 base. The CDR3 spans 18 residues.

This clone showed up just a few times. The chain has TRBV27 and TRBJ2-7, with D tentatively TRBD1 (5 bases). The CDR3 is 15 residues long. Per germline, CDR1 MNHEY and CDR2 SMNVEV (reference sequence). Trimming removed 5 bases from V and 4 bases from J, with 18 bases in between. The DNA for the CDR3 is TGTGCCAGCAGTCCTCTAGGGGCCAAAGGGTACGAGCAGTACTTC. It codes for CASSPLGAKGYEQYF.

Concerning this clone: The sample holds other DNA sequences that translate to the same CDR3. The rearrangement joins TRBV9 to TRBJ2-1, with 7 bases fitting TRBD2. V shed 5 bases and J 0 bases; nucleotides not matched to a gene: 5. This CDR3 is 15 amino acids long. Germline V gene sequence: CDR1 SGDLS, CDR2 YYNGEE. CDR3 sequence: CASSPRGSSYNEQFF. CDR3 nucleotide sequence: TGTGCCAGCAGTCCCCGCGGGAGCTCCTACAATGAGCAGTTCTTC.

The V and J genes are TRBV9 and TRBJ1-1, with D possibly TRBD1 on 5 matching bases. The CDR3 covers 12 residues. V was cut by 1 base and J by 6 bases, with 7 bases left in between. Germline values: CDR1 SGDLS, CDR2 YYNGEE. This CDR3 reads CASSVSGSEAFF. The DNA of the CDR3 is TGTGCCAGCAGCGTATCAGGGTCTGAAGCTTTCTTT.

The V gene is TRBV28, the J gene TRBJ2-5; D might be TRBD1 (6 bases). The CDR3 has 14 amino acids. The germline V and J ends were trimmed by 5 bases and 2 bases, with 12 bases remaining between them. CDR1 is MDHEN and CDR2 is SYDVKM in the germline V gene. DNA of the CDR3: TGTGCCAGCAGTACCGGGACATATCAAGAGACCCAGTACTTC. Translating gives CASSTGTYQETQYF.

V and J are TRBV30 and TRBJ1-2; D possibly corresponds to TRBD1 (5 bases). The CDR3 contains 12 residues. V lost 3 bases and J lost 3, with 8 bases in between. Germline lookup yields CDR1 GTSNPN and CDR2 SVGIG (reference sequence). CDR3 residues: CAWSPQDYGYTF. In DNA form, the CDR3 reads TGTGCCTGGAGCCCACAGGACTATGGCTACACCTTC.

The gene calls are TRBV30 and TRBJ2-5; D call uncertain. The CDR3 length is 13 residues. V was cut by 1 base and J by 1 base, with 7 bases left in between. Germline V CDR1 and CDR2: GTSNPN, SVGIG (reference sequence). The CDR3 DNA is TGTGCCTGGAGTGAGCAGGTCCAAGAGACCCAGTACTTC. This translates into CAWSEQVQETQYF. Full variable domain (remainder filled in from reference TRBV30 and TRBJ2-5): SQTIHQWPATLVQPVGSPLSLECTVEGTSNPNLYWYRQAAGRGLQLLFYSVGIGQISSEVPQNLSASRPQDRQFILSSKKLLLSDSGFYLCAWSEQVQETQYFGPGTRLLVL.

V and J are TRBV5-1 and TRBJ2-3; 8 bases fit TRBD2. This CDR3 is 14 amino acids long. Germline V CDR1 and CDR2: SGHRS, YFSETQ. With 6 bases clipped from V and 3 bases from J, the junction kept 6 bases outside the gene matches. CDR3 in DNA: TGCGCCAGCACAGGGGTAGCGGGGACAGATACGCAGTATTTT. It codes for CASTGVAGTDTQYF.

As regards this clone: An end of the junction differs from the germline gene, which may be a read error. The rearrangement joins TRBV6-2 or TRBV6-3 to TRBJ2-5, with TRBD1 matching over 8 bases. CDR3 length: 12 residues. Germline V gene data show CDR1 as MNHEY and CDR2 as SVGEGT. CDR3 nucleotide sequence: TGTGCCAGCAGTTACGAAGGACAGGGTCAGGACTTC. Its protein is CASSYEGQGQDF.

This rearrangement joins TRBV14 to TRBJ1-1; a possible D gene is TRBD1 (5 bases). The CDR3 is 17 residues long. Trimming left V 1 base short and J 2 bases short, with 17 bases between. CDR1 SGHDN and CDR2 FVKESK come from the germline V gene. The CDR3 DNA reads TGTGCCAGCAGCCAAGTAGGTTCAGGGATTATTAACACTGAAGCTTTCTTT. Translating gives CASSQVGSGIINTEAFF. The whole variable domain, filled in from reference TRBV14 and TRBJ1-1, reads EAGVTQFPSHSVIEKGQTVTLRCDPISGHDNLYWYRRVMGKEIKFLLHFVKESKQDESGMPNNRFLAERTGGTYSTLKVQPAELEDSGVYFCASSQVGSGIINTEAFFGQGTRLTVV.

The gene calls are TRBV5-1 and TRBJ1-2; 9 nucleotides match TRBD1. Germline CDR1 is SGHRS and CDR2 is YFSETQ. V was clipped by 0 bases and J by 10 bases; unmatched bases: 7. CDR3 size: 14 residues. The CDR3 coding sequence is TGCGCCAGCAGCTTGGCTCGGGACAGGGTTGCCTACACCTTC. Protein: CASSLARDRVAYTF.

The rearrangement uses TRBV7-9 and TRBJ2-1; no clear D gene. The CDR3 totals 13 residues. CDR1 and CDR2 from the germline V gene are SEHNR and FQNEAQ (reference sequence). V lost 7 bases and J 1 base, leaving 8 bases between the germline ends. The CDR3, as DNA: TGTGCCAGCATGGAAGCGTCCTACAATGAGCAGTTCTTC. Translation: CASMEASYNEQFF. Drawing the rest from reference TRBV7-9 and TRBJ2-1, the complete variable domain is DTGVSQNPRHKITKRGQNVTFRCDPISEHNRLYWYRQTLGQGPEFLTYFQNEAQLEKSRLLSDRFSAERPKGSFSTLEIQRTEQGDSAMYLCASMEASYNEQFFGPGTRLTVL.

This clone was seen once. The J gene is TRBJ2-7, the V gene TRBV5-1; 7 bases align to TRBD1. CDR3 length equals 16 residues. Germline trimming cut 3 bases from V and 2 bases from J; bases unmatched to any gene: 11. CDR1 is SGHRS, CDR2 YFSETQ, per germline. In nucleotides, the CDR3 is TGCGCCAGCAGCTCGACCGGGACAGCTAGTACCTACGAGCAGTACTTC. Residues: CASSSTGTASTYEQYF.

The V gene is TRBV5-1, the J gene TRBJ2-1; weak D call: TRBD1 (5 bases). CDR3 size: 13 residues. The ends were cut back, 3 bases at V and 7 bases at J, with 11 bases in the middle. Germline values: CDR1 SGHRS, CDR2 YFSETQ. The CDR3 loop reads CASSSLKGNEQFF. As DNA, the CDR3 is TGCGCCAGCAGCTCCTTGAAGGGGAATGAGCAGTTCTTC.

J is TRBJ2-5 and V is TRBV6-1, with D possibly TRBD1 on 5 matching bases. Trimming shortened V by 1 base and J by 6 bases, and 18 bases separated the two germline ends. Germline-derived CDR1 and CDR2 are MNHNS and SASEGT. The CDR3 is 16 residues long. CDR3 sequence: CASSEGSTRVLKTQYF. The CDR3 DNA sequence: TGTGCCAGCAGTGAAGGTTCGACCAGGGTCTTAAAGACCCAGTACTTC.

V gene TRBV6-1 combines with J gene TRBJ1-2; D remains ambiguous. V shed 0 bases and J shed 14 bases, with 13 bases lying between them. The V gene's germline CDR1 is MNHNS and CDR2 SASEGT. The CDR3 is 12 residues long. The CDR3 region has the DNA TGTGCCAGCAGTGAAGCGGCAGAACGGAGGACCTTC. Translating gives CASSEAAERRTF.